The present T cell receptor (beta chain) was sequenced within a study of beta chain features in type 1 diabetes. The study's findings and limits: Patients with type 1 diabetes carried fewer insertions and had more deletions at their VDJ junctions. A moderate, significant TCRB CDR3 shortening appeared in type 1 diabetes across four CD4+ subsets.

Expressed TCRB transcripts were sequenced, since all the RNA that had been isolated was reverse transcribed. It was found that naive, central memory and regulatory T cell samples averaged about 3.4 million reads. The repertoire was sequenced with immunoSEQ multiplex PCR; TCRdb's copy has only in-frame clones and lacks some. In the table there are roughly 300,000 clones, roughly 8.8% of which are singletons. V was clipped by 2 bases and J by 10 bases, with 6 bases between them. This CDR3 comprises 11 residues. Germline V gene data show CDR1 as MNHEY and CDR2 as SVGAGI. By way of CD45RO/CCR7/CD25/CD127/CD95/CD27, the CD4+ regulatory, stem cell-like memory, central memory and naive cells were sorted. Sort purity for all populations was recorded as exceeding 98%. A word on this clone: The antigen is unknown.

The sample taken for sequencing was central memory CD4+ T cells from blood. The receptor's source is a man aged 25 to 40 with type 1 diabetes. The chain has TRBV6-5 and TRBJ2-1; the D is unclear. The CDR3 loop is CASSYRAEQFF. The CDR3 DNA is TGTGCCAGCAGTTACAGGGCAGAGCAGTTCTTC.